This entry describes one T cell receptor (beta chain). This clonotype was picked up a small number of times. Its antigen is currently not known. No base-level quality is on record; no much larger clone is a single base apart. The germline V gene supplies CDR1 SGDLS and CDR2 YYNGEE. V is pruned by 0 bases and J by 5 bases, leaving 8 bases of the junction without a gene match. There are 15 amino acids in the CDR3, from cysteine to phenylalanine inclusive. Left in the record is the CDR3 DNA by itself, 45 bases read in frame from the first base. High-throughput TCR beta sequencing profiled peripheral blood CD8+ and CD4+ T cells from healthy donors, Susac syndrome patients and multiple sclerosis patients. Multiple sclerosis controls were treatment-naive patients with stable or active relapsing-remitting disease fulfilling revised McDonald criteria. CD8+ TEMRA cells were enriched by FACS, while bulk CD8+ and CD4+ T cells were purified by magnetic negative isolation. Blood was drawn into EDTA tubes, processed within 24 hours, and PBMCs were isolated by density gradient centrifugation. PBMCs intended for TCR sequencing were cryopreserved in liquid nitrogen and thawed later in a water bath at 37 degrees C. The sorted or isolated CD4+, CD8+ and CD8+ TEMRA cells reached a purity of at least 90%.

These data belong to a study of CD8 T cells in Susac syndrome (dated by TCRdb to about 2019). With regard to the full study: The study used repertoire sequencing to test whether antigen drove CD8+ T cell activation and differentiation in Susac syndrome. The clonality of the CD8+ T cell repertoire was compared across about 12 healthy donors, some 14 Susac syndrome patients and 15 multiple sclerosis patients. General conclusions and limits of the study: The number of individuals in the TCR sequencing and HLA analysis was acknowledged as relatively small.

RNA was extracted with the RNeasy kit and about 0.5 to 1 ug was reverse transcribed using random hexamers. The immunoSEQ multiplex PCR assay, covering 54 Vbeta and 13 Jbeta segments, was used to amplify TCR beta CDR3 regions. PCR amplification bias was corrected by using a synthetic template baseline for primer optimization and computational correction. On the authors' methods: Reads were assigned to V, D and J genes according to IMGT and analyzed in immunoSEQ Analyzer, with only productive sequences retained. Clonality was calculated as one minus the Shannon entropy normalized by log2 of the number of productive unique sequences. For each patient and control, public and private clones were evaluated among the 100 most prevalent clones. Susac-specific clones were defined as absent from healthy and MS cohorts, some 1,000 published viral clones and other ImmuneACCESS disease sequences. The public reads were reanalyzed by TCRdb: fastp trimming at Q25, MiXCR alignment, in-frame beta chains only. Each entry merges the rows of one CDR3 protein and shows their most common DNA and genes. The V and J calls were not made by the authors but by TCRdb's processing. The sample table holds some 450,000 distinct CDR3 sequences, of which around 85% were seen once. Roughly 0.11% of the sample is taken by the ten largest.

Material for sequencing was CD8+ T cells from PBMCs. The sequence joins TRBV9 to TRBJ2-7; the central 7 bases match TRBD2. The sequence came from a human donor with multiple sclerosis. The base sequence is TGTGCCAGCAGCGTAGGGGTAGCGGGTGGCCACGAGCAGTACTTC. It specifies CASSVGVAGGHEQYF.